Listed below are T cell receptor beta chains from one sample, sequenced in a study of T cell responses to AZD1222 COVID-19 vaccine. Profiled with immunoSEQ multiplex PCR; TCRdb holds only in-frame clones, not every one. The sample carries tens of thousands of clones, around 86% recorded once. This sample comprised peripheral blood, obtained on day 0 of AZD1222 vaccination. These TCRs come from an adult in good health. CDR3s include the opening cysteine and the closing phenylalanine or tryptophan. Each record gives: J gene, V gene, D gene, clone size, CDR3 protein, CDR3 DNA. The D gene is left open where the match is weak. Clone size is stated in some rows and not others, as once, few, many or a class when expanded.

>TRBJ2-1|TRBV29-1|.|few
CSVEDGRSLYNEQFF
TGCAGCGTTGAGGACGGCAGGTCACTCTACAATGAGCAGTTCTTC
>TRBJ2-5|TRBV3-1/TRBV3-2|.|.
CASSQDPAGQETQYF
TGTGCCAGCAGCCAAGATCCCGCGGGGCAAGAGACCCAGTACTTC
>TRBJ1-2|TRBV6-5|TRBD1|.
CASREGQNYGYTF
TGTGCCAGCAGGGAGGGACAGAACTATGGCTACACCTTC
>TRBJ2-1|TRBV6-4|.|.
CASSDSGLTNNEQFF
TGTGCCAGCAGTGACTCGGGCCTTACTAACAATGAGCAGTTCTTC
>TRBJ2-7|TRBV10-3|TRBD1|.
CAISEPRDRSGNEQYF
TGTGCCATCAGTGAGCCCAGGGACAGGTCCGGGAACGAGCAGTACTTC
>TRBJ1-1|TRBV5-1|.|.
CASSLSSGGDTEAFF
TGCGCCAGCAGCTTGTCTAGCGGGGGGGACACTGAAGCTTTCTTT
>TRBJ2-7|TRBV5-1|TRBD2|once
CASSLSPGLPYEQYF
TGCGCCAGCAGCTTATCCCCGGGACTACCCTACGAGCAGTACTTC
>TRBJ1-1|TRBV4-1|.|.
CASSLFRGQLNTEAFF
TGCGCCAGCAGCCTCTTCCGCGGACAGCTGAACACTGAAGCTTTCTTT
>TRBJ2-7|TRBV5-1|.|.
CASSLDASSYEQYF
TGCGCCAGCAGCTTGGACGCTAGCTCCTACGAGCAGTACTTC
>TRBJ2-3|TRBV5-1|.|once
CASSPTANTDTQYF
TGCGCCAGCAGCCCGACAGCAAACACAGATACGCAGTATTTT
>TRBJ1-1|TRBV19|TRBD1|.
CASSIRQGRAFF
TGTGCCAGTAGTATAAGACAGGGTCGAGCTTTCTTT
>TRBJ1-2|TRBV30|.|.
CAWRGAGPEQGYTF
TGTGCCTGGAGGGGGGCAGGCCCCGAGCAGGGCTACACCTTC
>TRBJ1-1|TRBV27|.|.
CASGGQRGSEAFF
TGTGCCAGCGGTGGACAGAGAGGATCTGAAGCTTTCTTT
>TRBJ2-3|TRBV14|TRBD2|.
CASSQDLRSLAELTFQYF
TGTGCCAGCAGCCAAGATCTACGGAGTCTAGCGGAACTTACTTTCCAGTATTTT
>TRBJ2-1|TRBV10-2|TRBD2|.
CASSLPSGPFGEQFF
TGCGCCAGCAGCCTACCTAGCGGGCCCTTTGGGGAGCAGTTCTTC
>TRBJ2-7|TRBV27|TRBD1|.
CASRPQGAAFYEQYF
TGTGCCAGCAGGCCACAGGGGGCTGCCTTTTACGAGCAGTACTTC
>TRBJ2-2|TRBV27|.|.
CASSAYTGELFF
TGTGCCAGCAGTGCCTACACCGGGGAGCTGTTTTTT
>TRBJ1-1|TRBV3-1/TRBV3-2|.|.
CASSRGNTEAFF
TGTGCCAGCAGCCGAGGAAACACTGAAGCTTTCTTT
>TRBJ2-7|TRBV12-3/TRBV12-4|TRBD1|.
CASSRDSRYEQYF
TGTGCCAGCAGTCGGGACAGCCGCTACGAGCAGTACTTC
>TRBJ2-1|TRBV5-1|TRBD2|.
CASSFVLAANNEQFF
TGCGCCAGCAGCTTCGTCCTAGCGGCAAACAATGAGCAGTTCTTC
>TRBJ2-1|TRBV5-1|.|.
CASSPSAEGNEQFF
TGCGCCAGCAGCCCGTCGGCGGAGGGTAATGAGCAGTTCTTC
>TRBJ2-1|TRBV2|TRBD1|.
CASSQGQQGIGEQFF
TGTGCCAGTTCACAGGGACAGCAGGGAATAGGGGAGCAGTTCTTC
>TRBJ2-5|TRBV30|.|.
CAWKGNWETQYF
TGTGCCTGGAAAGGGAATTGGGAGACCCAGTACTTC
>TRBJ1-1|TRBV28|.|.
CASSLGRYTEAFF
TGTGCCAGCAGTTTAGGGAGGTACACTGAAGCTTTCTTT
>TRBJ2-7|TRBV29-1|TRBD2|.
CSVQERGDSYEQYF
TGCAGCGTACAAGAGCGGGGGGACTCCTACGAGCAGTACTTC
>TRBJ2-7|TRBV5-1|.|.
CASSPSGGARSYEQYF
TGCGCCAGCAGCCCCTCAGGGGGGGCTCGATCCTACGAGCAGTACTTC
>TRBJ2-7|TRBV21-1|.|.
CASSRDGSSYEQYF
TGTGCCAGCAGCAGGGACGGTAGCTCCTACGAGCAGTACTTC
>TRBJ2-1|TRBV9|TRBD2|.
CASSSGPGLALNEQFF
TGTGCCAGCAGCTCCGGCCCCGGACTAGCGCTCAATGAGCAGTTCTTC
>TRBJ2-7|TRBV5-5|.|.
CASSLLPGSNEQYF
TGTGCCAGCAGCTTGTTACCAGGGTCGAACGAGCAGTACTTC
>TRBJ1-1|TRBV6-2/TRBV6-3|.|.
CASSYVTNTEAFF
TGTGCCAGCAGTTACGTCACGAACACTGAAGCTTTCTTT
>TRBJ1-5|TRBV4-2|.|.
CASSQDEAVLNNQPQHF
TGTGCCAGCAGCCAAGATGAGGCGGTCTTGAACAATCAGCCCCAGCATTTT
>TRBJ2-6|TRBV7-6|.|.
CASSLKGSGANVLTF
TGTGCCAGCAGCTTAAAGGGGTCCGGGGCCAACGTCCTGACTTTC
>TRBJ1-2|TRBV6-4|.|.
CASSVGKGGYTF
TGTGCCAGCAGTGTGGGAAAAGGTGGCTACACCTTC
>TRBJ2-5|TRBV7-2|TRBD1|.
CASSPGTGQETQYF
TGTGCCAGCAGCCCCGGGACAGGACAAGAGACCCAGTACTTC
>TRBJ1-3|TRBV3-1/TRBV3-2|.|once
CASSQFLGAGNTIYF
TGTGCCAGCAGCCAATTTCTGGGGGCTGGAAACACCATATATTTT
>TRBJ2-3|TRBV2|TRBD2|.
CASRPAGGSQSTDTQYF
TGTGCCAGCAGGCCAGCGGGGGGCTCCCAGAGCACAGATACGCAGTATTTT
>TRBJ2-1|TRBV3-1/TRBV3-2|TRBD2|few
CASSRRLAGGGNEQFF
TGTGCCAGCAGCCGCCGACTAGCGGGAGGGGGCAATGAGCAGTTCTTC
>TRBJ2-3|TRBV28|.|.
CASSSTGVSTDTQYF
TGTGCCAGCAGTTCAACGGGAGTCAGCACAGATACGCAGTATTTT
>TRBJ2-7|TRBV20-1|.|once
CSASGVSGRVYEQYF
TGCAGTGCTAGTGGGGTATCGGGAAGGGTTTACGAGCAGTACTTC
>TRBJ1-1|TRBV6-4|.|.
CASSVARAYTEAFF
TGTGCCAGCAGTGTTGCCAGGGCGTATACTGAAGCTTTCTTT
>TRBJ1-6|TRBV6-5|.|.
CASSYSSQINSPLHF
TGTGCCAGCAGTTACTCGAGCCAGATTAATTCACCCCTCCACTTT
>TRBJ2-3|TRBV5-6|.|.
CASQLWSTDTQYF
TGTGCCAGCCAACTTTGGAGCACAGATACGCAGTATTTT
>TRBJ2-5|TRBV5-1|TRBD1|once
CASSTGTGMGVGETQYF
TGCGCCAGCAGCACCGGGACAGGGATGGGTGTGGGAGAGACCCAGTACTTC
>TRBJ2-1|TRBV6-5|.|.
CASSYSRGSDEQFF
TGTGCCAGCAGTTACTCGAGGGGGAGCGATGAGCAGTTCTTC
>TRBJ1-2|TRBV12-3/TRBV12-4|TRBD1|.
CASSSQGVGGYTF
TGTGCCAGCAGTTCACAGGGGGTAGGAGGCTACACCTTC
>TRBJ1-2|TRBV6-2/TRBV6-3|TRBD1|few
CASSTRDRDLQLYGYTF
TGTGCCAGCAGTACCCGGGACAGGGACCTTCAACTCTATGGCTACACCTTC
>TRBJ2-7|TRBV3-1/TRBV3-2|TRBD2|.
CASSQGTSGLYEQYF
TGTGCCAGCAGCCAAGGGACTAGCGGCCTCTACGAGCAGTACTTC
>TRBJ2-1|TRBV11-3|TRBD2|.
CASSPGTSGGLNEQFF
TGTGCCAGCAGCCCAGGGACTAGCGGGGGGTTGAATGAGCAGTTCTTC
>TRBJ1-1|TRBV7-6|TRBD1|.
CASSRRGTTEAFF
TGTGCCAGCAGCCGCAGGGGGACCACTGAAGCTTTCTTT
>TRBJ2-1|TRBV11-2|TRBD2|.
CASSLKPRSGLAGEQFF
TGTGCCAGCAGCTTAAAGCCACGCTCGGGACTAGCAGGTGAGCAGTTCTTC
>TRBJ2-7|TRBV3-1/TRBV3-2|TRBD1|.
CASSLGTGSSYEQYF
TGTGCCAGCAGCCTTGGGACAGGCAGCTCCTACGAGCAGTACTTC
>TRBJ2-7|TRBV7-9|.|.
CASSSTTRRGDEQYF
TGTGCCAGCAGTAGTACGACCCGGAGGGGGGACGAGCAGTACTTC
>TRBJ2-2|TRBV3-1/TRBV3-2|TRBD2|.
CASRGLAGGTGELFF
TGTGCCAGCAGAGGACTAGCGGGGGGCACCGGGGAGCTGTTTTTT
>TRBJ2-7|TRBV6-5|.|.
CASRGGGATYEQYF
TGTGCCAGCAGAGGGGGGGGAGCCACCTACGAGCAGTACTTC
>TRBJ1-1|TRBV5-1|TRBD1|.
CASSTSTGANTEAFF
TGCGCCAGCAGCACCTCGACAGGGGCCAACACTGAAGCTTTCTTT
>TRBJ1-2|TRBV28|.|.
CASSQQGRYGYTF
TGTGCCAGCAGTCAACAGGGCCGCTATGGCTACACCTTC
>TRBJ2-2|TRBV7-9|.|.
CASPRPGSRELFF
TGTGCCAGCCCGAGACCGGGTAGTAGGGAGCTGTTTTTT
>TRBJ2-3|TRBV5-6|TRBD1|.
CASSLDGTGSIKDTQYF
TGTGCCAGCAGCTTGGACGGGACAGGGTCTATTAAAGATACGCAGTATTTT
>TRBJ1-5|TRBV19|.|few
CASSISFGDSNQPQHF
TGTGCCAGTAGTATTTCTTTCGGTGATAGCAATCAGCCCCAGCATTTT